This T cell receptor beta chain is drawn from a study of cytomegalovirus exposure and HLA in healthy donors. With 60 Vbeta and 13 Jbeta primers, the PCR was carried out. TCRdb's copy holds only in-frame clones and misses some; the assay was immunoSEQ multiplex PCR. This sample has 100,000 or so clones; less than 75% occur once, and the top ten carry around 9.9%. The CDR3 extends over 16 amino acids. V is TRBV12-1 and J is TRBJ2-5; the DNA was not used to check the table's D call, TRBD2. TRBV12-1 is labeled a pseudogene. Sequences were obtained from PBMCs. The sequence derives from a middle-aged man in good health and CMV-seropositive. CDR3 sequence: CASSFEAGLAGETQYF. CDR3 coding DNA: TGTGCCAGCAGCTTCGAAGCGGGACTAGCAGGAGAGACCCAGTACTTC.